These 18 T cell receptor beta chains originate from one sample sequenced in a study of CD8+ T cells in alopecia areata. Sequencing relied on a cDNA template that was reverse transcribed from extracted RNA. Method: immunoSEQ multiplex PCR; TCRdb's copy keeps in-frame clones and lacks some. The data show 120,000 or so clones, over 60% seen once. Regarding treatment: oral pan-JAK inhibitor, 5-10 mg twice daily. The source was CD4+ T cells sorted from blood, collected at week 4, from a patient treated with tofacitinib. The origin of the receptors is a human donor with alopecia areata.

The CDR3 region is CSVEQGRNTEAFF. The CDR3 nucleotides read TGCAGCGTTGAACAGGGGCGGAACACTGAAGCTTTCTTT. J is TRBJ1-1 and V is TRBV29-1; a possible D gene is TRBD1 (6 bases). V was clipped by 2 bases and J by 1 base, with 8 bases between them. From germline, CDR1 is SQVTM and CDR2 ANQGSEA. This CDR3 is built from 13 residues. Together with reference TRBV29-1 and TRBJ1-1, the CDR3 gives the full variable domain: SAVISQKPSRDICQRGTSLTIQCQVDSQVTMMFWYRQQPGQSLTLIATANQGSEATYESGFVIDKFPISRPNLTFSTLTVSNMSPEDSSIYLCSVEQGRNTEAFFGQGTRLTVV.

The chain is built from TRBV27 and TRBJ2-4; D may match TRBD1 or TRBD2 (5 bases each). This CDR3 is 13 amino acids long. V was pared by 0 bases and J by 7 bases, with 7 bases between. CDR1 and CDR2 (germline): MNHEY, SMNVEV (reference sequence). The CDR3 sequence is CASSLSGENIQYF. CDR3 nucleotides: TGTGCCAGCAGTTTATCGGGGGAGAACATTCAGTACTTC.

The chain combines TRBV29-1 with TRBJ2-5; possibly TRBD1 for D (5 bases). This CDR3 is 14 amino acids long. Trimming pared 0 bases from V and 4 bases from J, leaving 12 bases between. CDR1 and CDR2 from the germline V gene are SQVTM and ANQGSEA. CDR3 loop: CSVEDWGRPETQYF. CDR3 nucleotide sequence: TGCAGCGTTGAAGACTGGGGCAGACCAGAGACCCAGTACTTC.

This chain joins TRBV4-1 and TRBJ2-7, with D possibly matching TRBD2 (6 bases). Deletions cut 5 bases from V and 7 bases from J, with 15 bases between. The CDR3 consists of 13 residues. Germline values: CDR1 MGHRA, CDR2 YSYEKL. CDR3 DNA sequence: TGCGCCAGCAGCAGGGAGGTGTTAATAGAGCAGTACTTC. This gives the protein CASSREVLIEQYF.

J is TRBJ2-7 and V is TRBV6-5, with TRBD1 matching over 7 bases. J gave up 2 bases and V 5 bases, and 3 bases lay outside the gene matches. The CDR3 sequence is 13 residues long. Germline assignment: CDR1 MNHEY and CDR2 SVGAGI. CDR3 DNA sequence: TGTGCCAGCAGTGACAGGGTTACCTACGAGCAGTACTTC. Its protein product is CASSDRVTYEQYF.

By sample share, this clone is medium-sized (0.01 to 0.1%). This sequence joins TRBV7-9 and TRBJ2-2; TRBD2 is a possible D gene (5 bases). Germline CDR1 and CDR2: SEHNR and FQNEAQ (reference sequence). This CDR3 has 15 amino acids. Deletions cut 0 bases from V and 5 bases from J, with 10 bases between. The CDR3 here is CASSLALSGTGELFF. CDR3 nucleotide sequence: TGTGCCAGCAGCTTAGCATTATCGGGAACCGGGGAGCTGTTTTTT.

DNA of the CDR3: TGTGCCAGCAGCGTAGAACAGGGAGTCGCAGATACGCAGTATTTT. It encodes CASSVEQGVADTQYF. The V call is TRBV9, the J call TRBJ2-3, with D possibly being TRBD1 (6 bases). The germline V and J ends were trimmed by 0 bases and 4 bases, with 12 bases remaining between them. Germline CDR1 and CDR2: SGDLS and YYNGEE. The CDR3 has 15 amino acids.

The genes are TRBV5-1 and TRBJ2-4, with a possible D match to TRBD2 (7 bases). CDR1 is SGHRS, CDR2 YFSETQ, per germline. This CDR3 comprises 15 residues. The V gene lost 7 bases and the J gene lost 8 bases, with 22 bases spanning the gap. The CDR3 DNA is TGCGCCAGCCGCACGGGGGGCAGGGCCGGCGACATTCAGTACTTC. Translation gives CASRTGGRAGDIQYF.

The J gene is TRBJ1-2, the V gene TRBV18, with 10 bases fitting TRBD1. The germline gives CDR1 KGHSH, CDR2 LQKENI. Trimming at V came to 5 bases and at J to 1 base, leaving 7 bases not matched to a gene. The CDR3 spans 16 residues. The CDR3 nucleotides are TGTGCCAGCTCATCATCCGGGACAGGGGTTAACTATGGCTACACCTTC. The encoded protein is CASSSSGTGVNYGYTF.

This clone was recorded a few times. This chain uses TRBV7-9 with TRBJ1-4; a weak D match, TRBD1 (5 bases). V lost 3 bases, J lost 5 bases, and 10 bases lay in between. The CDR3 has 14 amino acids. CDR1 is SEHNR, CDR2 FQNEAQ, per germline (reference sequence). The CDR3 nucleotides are TGTGCCAGCAGCTTCCAGGGATCCAATGAAAAACTGTTTTTT. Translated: CASSFQGSNEKLFF.

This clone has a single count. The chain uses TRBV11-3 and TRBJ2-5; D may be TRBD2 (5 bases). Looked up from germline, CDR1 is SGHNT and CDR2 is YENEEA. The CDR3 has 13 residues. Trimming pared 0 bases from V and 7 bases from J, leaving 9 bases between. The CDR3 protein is CASSLESAGTQYF. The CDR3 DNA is TGTGCCAGCAGCTTAGAGTCGGCGGGGACCCAGTACTTC.

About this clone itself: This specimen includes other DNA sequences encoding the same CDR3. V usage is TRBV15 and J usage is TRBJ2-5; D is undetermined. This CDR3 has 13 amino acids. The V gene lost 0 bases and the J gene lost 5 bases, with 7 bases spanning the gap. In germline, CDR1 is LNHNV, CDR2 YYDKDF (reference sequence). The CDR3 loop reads CATSRDRGETQYF. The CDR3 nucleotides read TGTGCCACCAGCAGAGATCGTGGGGAGACCCAGTACTTC. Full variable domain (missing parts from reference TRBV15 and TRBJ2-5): DAMVIQNPRYQVTQFGKPVTLSCSQTLNHNVMYWYQQKSSQAPKLLFHYYDKDFNNEADTPDNFQSRRPNTSFCFLDIRSPGLGDTAMYLCATSRDRGETQYFGPGTRLLVL.

In nucleotides, the CDR3 is TGTGCCAGCATGGCGCTAGCGGGAGGCCCGATACCCACAGATACGCAGTATTTT. This codes for CASMALAGGPIPTDTQYF. V and J are TRBV2 and TRBJ2-3; 11 bases fit TRBD2. Trimming removed 7 bases from V and 2 bases from J; junction bases left unmatched: 14. CDR1 SNHLY and CDR2 FYNNEI come from the germline V gene. The CDR3 consists of 18 residues.

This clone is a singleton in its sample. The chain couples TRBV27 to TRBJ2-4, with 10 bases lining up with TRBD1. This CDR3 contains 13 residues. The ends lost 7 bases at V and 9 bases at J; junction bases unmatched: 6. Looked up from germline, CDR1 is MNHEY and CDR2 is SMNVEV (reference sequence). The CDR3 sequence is CASTGQGMGIQYF. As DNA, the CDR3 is TGTGCCAGCACGGGACAGGGGATGGGCATTCAGTACTTC.

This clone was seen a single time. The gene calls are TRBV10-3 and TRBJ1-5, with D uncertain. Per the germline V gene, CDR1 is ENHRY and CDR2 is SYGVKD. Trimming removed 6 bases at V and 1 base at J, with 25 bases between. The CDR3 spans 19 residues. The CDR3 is CAISFLPRTLNRSNQPQHF. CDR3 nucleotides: TGTGCCATCAGCTTTTTACCCAGGACTCTCAATCGAAGCAATCAGCCCCAGCATTTT.

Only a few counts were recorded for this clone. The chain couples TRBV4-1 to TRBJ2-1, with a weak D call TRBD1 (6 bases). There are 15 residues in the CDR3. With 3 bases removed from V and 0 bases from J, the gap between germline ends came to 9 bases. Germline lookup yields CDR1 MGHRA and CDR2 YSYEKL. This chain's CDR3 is CASSQYRDSYNEQFF. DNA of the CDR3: TGCGCCAGCAGCCAGTACAGGGACTCCTACAATGAGCAGTTCTTC.

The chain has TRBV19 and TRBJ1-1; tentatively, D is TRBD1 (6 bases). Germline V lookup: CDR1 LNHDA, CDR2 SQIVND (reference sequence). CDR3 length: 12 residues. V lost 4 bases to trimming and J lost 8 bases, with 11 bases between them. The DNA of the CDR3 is TGTGCCAGTAGTAAGTACGGGACAGAAGCTTTCTTT. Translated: CASSKYGTEAFF.

The CDR3 loop reads CASSVRDVRETQYF. DNA for the CDR3: TGTGCCAGCAGTGTCAGGGATGTGAGAGAGACCCAGTACTTC. The chain links TRBV2 to TRBJ2-5; tentative D call: TRBD1 (5 bases). With 4 bases removed from V and 4 bases from J, the gap between germline ends came to 13 bases. The CDR3 length is 14 residues. Germline CDR1 SNHLY, CDR2 FYNNEI.